This T cell receptor (beta chain) was recovered during a study of cytomegalovirus exposure and HLA in healthy donors. A note on this clone: Its matching antigen is unknown.

General study findings and limits: The study designated 150 to 200 TCR beta chains cytomegalovirus-associated. In the 120 or so validation repertoires, 85% to 95% of cluster scores exceeded 0, per a later analysis. In vitro confirmation showed three CMV-associated chains to be CMV antigen specific.

In germline, CDR1 is MGHRA, CDR2 YSYEKL. CDR3 length equals 15 residues. V lost 3 bases to trimming and J lost 3 bases; unmatched junction nucleotides: 5. Sequencing was performed with immunoSEQ multiplex PCR; in TCRdb, only in-frame clones are kept and a portion is missing. Here the sample spans fewer than 120,000 clones, around 87% being singletons. This sequence originates from a woman aged 25 to 45 in good health and CMV-seropositive. V gene TRBV4-1 combines with J gene TRBJ2-4; 7 bases agree with TRBD2. The sequenced sample was PBMCs. CDR3 amino acids: CASSHLGGDKNIQYF. CDR3 coding DNA: TGCGCCAGCAGCCACCTGGGGGGGGACAAAAACATTCAGTACTTC.